This TCR beta chain stems from a study of vaccination and CD4 T cells after COVID-19. Trimming stripped 5 bases from V and 5 bases from J, with 10 bases between. The germline V gene encodes CDR1 SEHNR and CDR2 FQNEAQ (reference sequence). CDR3 size: 13 residues. With the Oncomine TCR Beta short-read assay, DNA from cultured CD4+ T cells was sequenced. MiXCR, run by TCRdb on the PCR reads, gives a single entry per CDR3 protein. The data show 13,000 or so distinct CDR3 sequences, with roughly 39% seen just once and roughly 14% held by the top ten. Sample treatment: roughly 10-day PBMC culture with coronavirus spike peptide pools or control peptides (ViraFEST assay). Worth noting for this clonotype: Its target is unknown.

The clonotype comes from a human donor who had recovered from COVID-19. J is TRBJ1-5 and V is TRBV7-9, with D maybe TRBD1 (5 bases). Sequences were obtained from CD4+ T cells from blood, cultured in vitro. CDR3: CASSLDSDQPQHF. In DNA, the CDR3 is TGTGCCAGCAGCCTAGACAGTGATCAGCCCCAGCATTTT.